The clone carrying this T cell receptor (beta chain) has a count of ten or more. As yet, its antigen is unknown. This CDR3 comprises 12 residues. Trimming took off 2 bases at V and 5 bases at J, with 3 bases between the two ends. The germline V gene encodes CDR1 KGHDR and CDR2 SFDVKD. Amplified TCR beta CDR3 regions derived from RNA transcripts. In the first-round RT-PCR of the TCR CDR3, the HTBI primer set was used. Via MiXCR, TCRdb re-called the multiplex PCR reads, giving one row per CDR3 protein. The data hold over 250,000 distinct CDR3 sequences, with under 30% observed a single time. The study left out patients who had uncontrolled infection, other autoimmune disease, pregnancy or lactation. About 10 ml fresh peripheral blood yielded the PBMCs. These data originate in a study of T cells in Graves' hyperthyroidism and ophthalmopathy. In the study overall: Peripheral blood was collected at initial diagnosis, before any treatment.

The study's findings and limits: Blood shared most expanded thyroid clonotypes above 0.001.

The sequenced sample consisted of blood. The chain links TRBV24-1 to TRBJ1-5, with D uncertain. The TCR originated in a man aged 35-49 years with Graves' hyperthyroidism that later progressed to Graves' ophthalmopathy. The CDR3 region is CATSDSDQPQHF. The CDR3 DNA reads as TGTGCCACCAGTGATTCCGATCAGCCCCAGCATTTT.